This T cell receptor (beta chain) emerged from a study of cytomegalovirus exposure and HLA in healthy donors. Study findings and constraints: Most TCR beta V segments were productive about 87% or about 30% of the time in an earlier analysis. Both high specificity and high sensitivity reportedly marked the classifier's diagnosis of cytomegalovirus status.

PCR primers comprised 60 Vbeta and 13 Jbeta primers. Assay used: immunoSEQ multiplex PCR; TCRdb lists only in-frame clones, some missing. Among 60,000 to 70,000 clones listed, less than 75% were seen once. Concerning this clone: Its specificity is unknown.

The V and J ends lost 5 bases and 5 bases, in that order; junction bases with no gene match: 6. The CDR3 is 14 amino acids. Germline V gene sequence: CDR1 SGHTA, CDR2 FQGNSA. The sequenced material came from PBMCs. The receptor comes from a man aged 50 to 59 in good health and CMV-seropositive. This chain joins TRBV7-2 and TRBJ2-5; 9 bases map to TRBD1. CDR3 residues: CASSPQGALETQYF. The CDR3 coding sequence is TGTGCCAGCAGCCCACAGGGGGCGTTGGAGACCCAGTACTTC.